This T cell receptor (beta chain) was identified during a study of blood T cells in healthy people across ages. CDR1 is SGHRS, CDR2 YFSETQ, per germline. The CDR3 runs 13 residues. This clonotype was seen a few times. Its antigen is not identified. Germline and junction disagree at one end, which may indicate a read error. Study results and caveats: Roughly linearly, TCR beta diversity per million T cells fell as age increased. A strong correlation was seen between TCR beta diversity and naive T cell percentage. Estimated diversity across one million T cells was deemed an underestimate.

It was with a sample-barcoded 5' primer and a J-beta primer mix that a second PCR of about 6 to 12 cycles was run. TCRdb ran MiXCR on the 5' RACE reads and lists one entry per CDR3 protein. The table includes 780,000 or so distinct CDR3 sequences, 20% to 25% detected once. The same specimen was also included in a second study, on T cells of mothers and their children.

The TCR originated in a boy aged 5-17 years in good health. The chain couples TRBV5-1 to TRBJ2-5, with D unresolved. Near its end, the DNA agrees better with TRBJ2-1, so the J call may be wrong. Sequencing input: blood. In DNA, the CDR3 is TGCACCAGCAGCTTCTGGTCGAACAATGAGCAGTTCTTC. Residues: CTSSFWSNNEQFF.